These 22 T cell receptor beta chains originate from one sample sequenced in a study of T cell responses to AZD1222 COVID-19 vaccine. Only in-frame clones appear in the TCRdb table, and some are missing; sequencing was by immunoSEQ multiplex PCR. Found here are 80,000 to 100,000 clones, more than 90% of them singletons; the top ten hold 12%. The specimen was peripheral blood, collected on day 0 of AZD1222 vaccination. All receptors derive from an adult in good health.

The chain couples TRBV28 to TRBJ1-2, with D hard to call. V was clipped by 4 bases and J by 4 bases, with 10 bases between them. The CDR3 spans 13 residues. Germline V CDR1 and CDR2: MDHEN, SYDVKM. CDR3 sequence reads: CASSSPRFYGYTF. For the CDR3, the DNA is TGTGCCAGCAGTTCCCCTCGGTTCTATGGCTACACCTTC.

The chain employs TRBV18 and TRBJ1-3; D unresolved. The CDR3 sequence is 12 residues long. V was trimmed by 5 bases and J by 8 bases, leaving 10 bases between them. Germline V gene lookup returns CDR1 KGHSH and CDR2 LQKENI. This chain's CDR3 is CASSSWGDTIYF. DNA of the CDR3: TGTGCCAGCTCATCTTGGGGAGACACCATATATTTT. Variable domain in full (rest from reference TRBV18 and TRBJ1-3): NAGVMQNPRHLVRRRGQEARLRCSPMKGHSHVYWYRQLPEEGLKFMVYLQKENIIDESGMPKERFSAEFPKEGPSILRIQQVVRGDSAAYFCASSSWGDTIYFGEGSWLTVV.

The rearrangement uses TRBV30 and TRBJ2-2; 13 bases fit TRBD2. With V trimmed by 3 bases and J by 3 bases, 10 bases remained unmatched. The CDR3 is made up of 18 amino acids. Germline CDR1 is GTSNPN and CDR2 is SVGIG (reference sequence). The CDR3 bases are TGTGCCTGGAGACTAGCGGGGGGGAGATCGAGGTACACCGGGGAGCTGTTTTTT. Protein: CAWRLAGGRSRYTGELFF.

The V and J genes are TRBV4-1 and TRBJ2-5; 7 positions agree with TRBD1. Germline V lookup: CDR1 MGHRA, CDR2 YSYEKL. V shed 5 bases, J shed 3 bases, and the junction held 9 bases outside the gene matches. The CDR3 totals 15 residues. The DNA of the CDR3 is TGCGCCAGCAGCTTTATACAGACAGGGAAAGAGACCCAGTACTTC. It yields the protein CASSFIQTGKETQYF.

V and J are TRBV29-1 and TRBJ1-1; 8 bases are shared with TRBD1. With 6 bases clipped from V and 1 base from J, the junction kept 7 bases outside the gene matches. The V gene's germline CDR1 is SQVTM and CDR2 ANQGSEA. The CDR3 length is 14 residues. The CDR3 is CSVARGTGNTEAFF. Here the CDR3 DNA reads TGCAGCGTCGCACGGGGGACAGGGAACACTGAAGCTTTCTTT.

This chain connects TRBV5-1 to TRBJ1-2; 10 nucleotides agree with TRBD1. Germline-derived CDR1 and CDR2 are SGHRS and YFSETQ. J gave up 8 bases and V 4 bases, and 8 bases lay outside the gene matches. The CDR3 is made up of 14 amino acids. The CDR3 DNA sequence: TGCGCCAGCAGCCTATCCGGGACAGGGGACGGCTACACCTTC. Translating it yields CASSLSGTGDGYTF.

The chain carries TRBV6-6 and TRBJ2-7; the D is unclear. CDR1 is MNHNY and CDR2 is SVGAGI in the germline V gene (reference sequence). The V end was cut by 2 bases, the J end by 0 bases, with 11 bases between. The CDR3 spans 15 residues. CDR3 amino acids: CASSYARASSYEQYF. The CDR3 region has the DNA TGTGCCAGCAGTTACGCTCGGGCTAGCTCCTACGAGCAGTACTTC.

The chain has TRBV19 and TRBJ2-7, with 11 bases fitting TRBD1. Germline assignment: CDR1 LNHDA and CDR2 SQIVND (reference sequence). The CDR3 length is 16 residues. The V and J ends lost 6 bases and 4 bases, in that order; junction bases with no gene match: 11. This CDR3 is CASSQGQGALLYEQYF. CDR3 coding DNA: TGTGCCAGTAGCCAAGGACAGGGGGCGCTTCTTTACGAGCAGTACTTC.

CDR3 in amino acids: CASSVLGYNEQFF. In DNA, the CDR3 is TGTGCCAGCAGCGTTTTGGGTTACAATGAGCAGTTCTTC. V and J are TRBV9 and TRBJ2-1; D unclear. CDR1 and CDR2 from the germline V gene are SGDLS and YYNGEE. The CDR3 spans 13 residues. Trimming took 2 bases from V and 4 from J, leaving 7 bases between them.

The chain is built from TRBV9 and TRBJ2-1; TRBD2 matches 10 bases. Trimming cost V 0 bases and J 3 bases; bases outside gene matches: 6. This CDR3 spans 17 amino acids. Germline CDR1 SGDLS, CDR2 YYNGEE. In DNA, the CDR3 is TGTGCCAGCAGCGTAGGCGCTAGCGGGAGTTTCTACAATGAGCAGTTCTTC. Translating gives CASSVGASGSFYNEQFF.

J is TRBJ1-5 and V is TRBV7-9; D possibly corresponds to TRBD1 (6 bases). This CDR3 is 14 amino acids long. V dropped 8 bases and J dropped 4 bases, with 15 bases sitting between them. Per germline, CDR1 SEHNR and CDR2 FQNEAQ (reference sequence). CDR3 amino acids: CASSKGDTNQPQHF. The CDR3 DNA reads as TGTGCCAGCTCTAAGGGGGACACAAATCAGCCCCAGCATTTT.

The chain joins TRBV24-1 to TRBJ2-1, with 7 bases identical to TRBD1. The CDR3 is made up of 13 amino acids. Trimming took 3 bases from V and 8 from J; bases not matched to a gene: 3. Per the germline V gene, CDR1 is KGHDR and CDR2 is SFDVKD. CDR3 in DNA: TGTGCCACCAGTGATGACAGGGAACATGAGCAGTTCTTC. It is translated as CATSDDREHEQFF.

CDR3 sequence reads: CASSLVGSGLLQETQYF. Written as DNA, the CDR3 is TGTGCCAGCAGCTTGGTGGGTTCTGGCTTACTTCAAGAGACCCAGTACTTC. The chain carries TRBV5-8 and TRBJ2-5, with unresolved D. The CDR3 spans 17 residues. V was pared by 0 bases and J by 2 bases, with 17 bases between. CDR1 and CDR2 from the germline V gene are SGHTS and YDEGEE. The full variable domain, rest sourced from reference TRBV5-8 and TRBJ2-5, is EAGVTQSPTHLIKTRGQQATLRCSPISGHTSVYWYQQALGLGLQFLLWYDEGEERNRGNFPPRFSGRQFPNYSSELNVNALELEDSALYLCASSLVGSGLLQETQYFGPGTRLLVL.

This chain connects TRBV28 to TRBJ2-7, with 12 bases fitting TRBD2. The CDR3 extends over 14 amino acids. Germline V gene data show CDR1 as MDHEN and CDR2 as SYDVKM. V lost 6 bases to trimming and J lost 5 bases; unmatched junction nucleotides: 5. CDR3 loop: CASRRTSGVNEQYF. CDR3 DNA: TGTGCCAGCAGGCGGACTAGCGGGGTCAACGAGCAGTACTTC.

This chain joins TRBV9 and TRBJ2-7; tentative D call: TRBD2 (5 bases). The CDR3 is made up of 16 amino acids. The V end was cut by 3 bases, the J end by 4 bases, with 20 bases between. Germline CDR1 SGDLS, CDR2 YYNGEE. The CDR3 DNA is TGTGCCAGCAGCGCCTCAGCCGGGGAAAACCCTTACGAGCAGTACTTC. As protein: CASSASAGENPYEQYF.

In nucleotides, the CDR3 is TGTGCCAGCAGTAAATTCGACAGGGGGTATGAGACCCAGTACTTC. Encoded protein: CASSKFDRGYETQYF. The chain recombines TRBV6-5 with TRBJ2-5, with 9 bases lining up with TRBD1. Germline V CDR1 and CDR2: MNHEY, SVGAGI. Losses at the gene ends were 5 bases for V and 5 bases for J; bases not matched to a gene: 9. CDR3 size: 15 residues.

This clone was counted at least ten times. This chain uses TRBV4-2 with TRBJ2-7; tentative D call: TRBD2 (6 bases). The CDR3 sequence is 15 residues long. Germline V gives CDR1 LGHNA, CDR2 YNFKEQ. V was shortened by 5 bases and J by 4 bases, with 18 bases between the two germline ends. The CDR3 is CASSSGDSPSYEQYF. CDR3 in DNA: TGTGCCAGCAGCTCCGGGGACTCCCCGTCTTACGAGCAGTACTTC.

The chain carries TRBV6-5 and TRBJ2-6; TRBD1 is a possible D gene (5 bases). The ends were cut back, 4 bases at V and 1 base at J, with 11 bases in the middle. This CDR3 contains 16 residues. Germline V CDR1 and CDR2: MNHEY, SVGAGI. CDR3 amino acids: CASSSGSGSGANVLTF. In DNA, the CDR3 is TGTGCCAGCAGTTCGGGTTCAGGGTCTGGGGCCAACGTCCTGACTTTC.

The chain recombines TRBV5-1 with TRBJ1-6, with 8 bases identical to TRBD1. The germline CDR1 and CDR2 sequences are SGHRS and YFSETQ. The CDR3 runs to 15 residues. Trimming at V came to 5 bases and at J to 6 bases, leaving 7 bases not matched to a gene. DNA for the CDR3: TGCGCCAGCAGGATGCCGGACAGGGCTAATTCACCCCTCCACTTT. This encodes CASRMPDRANSPLHF.

This chain connects TRBV6-5 to TRBJ2-7, with 11 bases lining up with TRBD2. This CDR3 region has 14 residues. Per germline, CDR1 MNHEY and CDR2 SVGAGI. V lost 8 bases, J lost 4 bases, and 7 bases stayed unmatched. The CDR3 reads CASVLSGREYEQYF. DNA of the CDR3: TGTGCCAGCGTCCTTAGCGGGAGGGAGTACGAGCAGTACTTC.

The V gene is TRBV3-1 (or the pseudogene TRBV3-2), the J gene TRBJ1-2; TRBD1 matches at 7 bases. Per germline, CDR1 LGHDT and CDR2 YNNKEL (reference sequence). The CDR3 is made up of 13 amino acids. V trimming: 4 bases; J trimming: 5 bases; junction bases outside the gene matches: 4. The DNA for the CDR3 is TGTGCCAGCAGCCGGGGACAGTTTTATGGCTACACCTTC. Translating gives CASSRGQFYGYTF.

The chain recombines TRBV5-5 with TRBJ2-7; weak D call: TRBD2 (5 bases). Germline values: CDR1 SGHKS, CDR2 YYEKEE (reference sequence). The CDR3 loop spans 12 amino acids. Trimming removed 7 bases from V and 7 bases from J, with 15 bases in between. This CDR3 reads CASSAGVGEQYF. In DNA, the CDR3 is TGTGCCAGCTCCGCGGGTGTCGGAGAGCAGTACTTC.